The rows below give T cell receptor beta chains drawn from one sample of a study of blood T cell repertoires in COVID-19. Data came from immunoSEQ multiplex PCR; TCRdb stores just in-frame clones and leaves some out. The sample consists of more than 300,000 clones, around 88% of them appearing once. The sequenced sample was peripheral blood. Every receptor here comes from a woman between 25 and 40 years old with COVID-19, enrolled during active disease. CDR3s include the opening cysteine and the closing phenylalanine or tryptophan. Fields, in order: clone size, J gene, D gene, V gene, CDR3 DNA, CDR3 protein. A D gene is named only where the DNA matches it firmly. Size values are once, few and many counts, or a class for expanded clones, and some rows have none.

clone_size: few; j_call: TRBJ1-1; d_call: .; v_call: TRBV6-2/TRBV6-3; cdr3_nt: TGTGCCAGCAGTTACACCAATACAGGGTTGGGGGACACTGAAGCTTTCTTT; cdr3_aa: CASSYTNTGLGDTEAFF
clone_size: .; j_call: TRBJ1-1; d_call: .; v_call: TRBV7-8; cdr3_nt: TGTGCCAGCAGCTTCGGCGGGGGTCGTGTGAGCACTGAAGCTTTCTTT; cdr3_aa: CASSFGGGRVSTEAFF
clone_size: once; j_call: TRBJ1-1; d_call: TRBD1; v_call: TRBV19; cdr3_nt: TGTGCCAGTAACCAACCGTTCCGGGACAGGGAGATGACTGAAGCTTTCTTT; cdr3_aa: CASNQPFRDREMTEAFF
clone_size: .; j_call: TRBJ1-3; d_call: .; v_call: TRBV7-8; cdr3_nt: TGTGCCAGCAGCTTAGGGCAGAGACTTGGAAACACCATATATTTT; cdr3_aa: CASSLGQRLGNTIYF
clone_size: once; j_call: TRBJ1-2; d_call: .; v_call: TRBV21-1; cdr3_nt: TGTGCCAGCAGAAAGGGGATCCCTAACTATGGCTACACCTTC; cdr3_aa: CASRKGIPNYGYTF
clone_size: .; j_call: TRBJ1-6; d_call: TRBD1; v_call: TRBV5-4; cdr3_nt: TGTGCCAGCAGCACGGACAGGGTGGGTTCACCCCTCCACTTT; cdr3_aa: CASSTDRVGSPLHF
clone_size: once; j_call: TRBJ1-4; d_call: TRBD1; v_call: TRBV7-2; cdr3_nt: TGTGCCAGCAGCTTTGACAGGGGGCCTGAAAAACTGTTTTTT; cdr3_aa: CASSFDRGPEKLFF
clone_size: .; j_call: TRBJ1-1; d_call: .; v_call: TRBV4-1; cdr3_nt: TGCGCCAGCAGCCCTGCGTTGGTTGGTGAAGCTTTCTTT; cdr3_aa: CASSPALVGEAFF
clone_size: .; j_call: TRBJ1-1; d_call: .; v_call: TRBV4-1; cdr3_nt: TGCGCCAGCAGCCCCATGGGGGGGGGCGGCACTGAAGCTTTCTTT; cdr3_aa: CASSPMGGGGTEAFF
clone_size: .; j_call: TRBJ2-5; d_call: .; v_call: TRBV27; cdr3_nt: TGTGCCAGCAGGGACGCGGGGATTGGGACCCAGTACTTC; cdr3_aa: CASRDAGIGTQYF
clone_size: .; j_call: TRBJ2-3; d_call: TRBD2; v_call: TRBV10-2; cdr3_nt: TGCGCCAGCAGTGAGTCGCCCAGCGGGGGGGAGGATACGCAGTATTTT; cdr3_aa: CASSESPSGGEDTQYF
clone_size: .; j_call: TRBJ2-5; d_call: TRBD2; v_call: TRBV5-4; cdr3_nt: TGTGCCAGCAGCTTGCGGACTAGTGGGGTGGCGGCCCAGTACTTC; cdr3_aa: CASSLRTSGVAAQYF
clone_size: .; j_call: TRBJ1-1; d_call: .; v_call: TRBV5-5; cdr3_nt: TGTGCCAGCAGCTCCAAGACAGAGTTGAACACTGAAGCTTTCTTT; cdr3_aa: CASSSKTELNTEAFF
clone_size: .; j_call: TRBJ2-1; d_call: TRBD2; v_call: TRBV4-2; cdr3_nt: TGTGCCAGCAGCCAAGGGGAACTAGCGGCAACGAATGAGCAGTTCTTC; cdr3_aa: CASSQGELAATNEQFF
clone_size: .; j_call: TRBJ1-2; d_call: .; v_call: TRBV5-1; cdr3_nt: TGCGCCAGCAGCTTCGGAGACTATGGCTACACCTTC; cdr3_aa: CASSFGDYGYTF
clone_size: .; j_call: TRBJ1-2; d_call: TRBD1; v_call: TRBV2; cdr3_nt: TGTGCCAGCAGTTTCTCGAGAAACAGGGGGCGCGTCGGCTACACCTTC; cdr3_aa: CASSFSRNRGRVGYTF
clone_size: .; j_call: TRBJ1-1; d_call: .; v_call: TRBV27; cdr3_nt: TGTGCCAGCAGTTTAGCGGGGAACACTGAAGCTTTCTTT; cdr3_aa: CASSLAGNTEAFF
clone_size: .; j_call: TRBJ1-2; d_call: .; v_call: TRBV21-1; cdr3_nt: TGTGCCAGCAGCACCCACGACAGGGCTTCCTATGGCTACACCTTC; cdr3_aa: CASSTHDRASYGYTF
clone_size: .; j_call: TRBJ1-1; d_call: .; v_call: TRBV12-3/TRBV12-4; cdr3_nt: TGTGCCAGCAGTTGGTCCAGGGAAACTGAAGCTTTCTTT; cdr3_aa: CASSWSRETEAFF
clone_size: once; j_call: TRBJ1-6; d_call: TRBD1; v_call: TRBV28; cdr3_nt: TGTGCCAGCACCCAGGGGGCGAATTCACCCCTCCACTTT; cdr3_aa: CASTQGANSPLHF
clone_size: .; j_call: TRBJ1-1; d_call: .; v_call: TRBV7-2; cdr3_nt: TGTGCCAGCAGCTTAGGGTCGACAAGGAACTTTCCTGCTTTCTTT; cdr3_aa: CASSLGSTRNFPAFF
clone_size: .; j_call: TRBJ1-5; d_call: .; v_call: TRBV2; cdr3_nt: TGTGCCAGCGGGGCGGGGTCCCTGAGGGGTCAGCCCCAGCATTTT; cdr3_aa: CASGAGSLRGQPQHF
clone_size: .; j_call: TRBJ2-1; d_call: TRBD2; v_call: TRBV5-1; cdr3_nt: TGCGCCAGCAGCTTGGAAGGGAGGGTCGATGAGCAGTTCTTC; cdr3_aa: CASSLEGRVDEQFF
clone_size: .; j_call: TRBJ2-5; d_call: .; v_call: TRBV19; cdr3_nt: TGTGCCAGTAGTCTGTGGGGGCAGGGGGAGACCCAGTACTTC; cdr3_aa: CASSLWGQGETQYF
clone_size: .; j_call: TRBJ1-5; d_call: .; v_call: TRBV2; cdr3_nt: TGTGCCAGCGACCTCAGGGGAGATCAGCCCCAGCATTTT; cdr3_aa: CASDLRGDQPQHF
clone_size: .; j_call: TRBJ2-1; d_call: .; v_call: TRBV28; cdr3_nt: TGTGCCAGCAGTTTTAGCAGGGGCTACAATGAGCAGTTCTTC; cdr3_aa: CASSFSRGYNEQFF
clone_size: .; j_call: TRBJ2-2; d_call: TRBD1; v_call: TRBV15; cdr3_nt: TGTGCCACCAGCAGAGCCGATAACATACAGGGGCCCGGGGAGCTGTTTTTT; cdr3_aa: CATSRADNIQGPGELFF
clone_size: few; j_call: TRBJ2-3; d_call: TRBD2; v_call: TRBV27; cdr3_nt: TGTGCCAGCAGTCTGACGAAGCGGGGAACAGATACGCAGTATTTT; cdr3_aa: CASSLTKRGTDTQYF
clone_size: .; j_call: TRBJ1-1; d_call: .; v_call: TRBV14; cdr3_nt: TGTGCCAGCAGCCAAGATGGTGGCCCCAGGAACACTGAAGCTTTCTTT; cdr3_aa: CASSQDGGPRNTEAFF
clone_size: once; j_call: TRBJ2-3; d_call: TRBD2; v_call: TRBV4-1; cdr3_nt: TGCGCCAGCAGCCAAGAGCTAGCGGGGGCGGCAGATACGCAGTATTTT; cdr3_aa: CASSQELAGAADTQYF
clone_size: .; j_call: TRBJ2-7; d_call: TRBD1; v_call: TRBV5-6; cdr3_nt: TGTGCCAGCAGTTCCGGGACAGGTCGGCTCGGCTACGAGCAGTACTTC; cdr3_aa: CASSSGTGRLGYEQYF
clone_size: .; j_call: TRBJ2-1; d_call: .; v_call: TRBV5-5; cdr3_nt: TGTGCCAGCAGCAGCTTGCTTTTTGACAATGAGCAGTTCTTC; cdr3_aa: CASSSLLFDNEQFF
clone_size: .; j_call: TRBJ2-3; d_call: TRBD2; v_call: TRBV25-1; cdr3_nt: TGTGCCAGCAGTGAATTGGGAGGGGCCCCAGATACGCAGTATTTT; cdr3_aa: CASSELGGAPDTQYF
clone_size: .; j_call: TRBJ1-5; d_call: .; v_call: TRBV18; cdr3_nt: TGTGCCAGCTCACGTACAGATTCGTTTCAGCCCCAGCATTTT; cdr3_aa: CASSRTDSFQPQHF
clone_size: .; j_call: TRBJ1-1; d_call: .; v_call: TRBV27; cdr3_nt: TGTGCCAGCAGTTTAACCCCCCCCACGGAGGGTGGTAGGACTGAAGCTTTCTTT; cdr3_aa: CASSLTPPTEGGRTEAFF
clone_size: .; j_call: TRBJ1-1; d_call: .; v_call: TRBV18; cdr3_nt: TGTGCCAGCTCACCAGGGGGCACTTCCCGTTTCCCTGAAGCTTTCTTT; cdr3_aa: CASSPGGTSRFPEAFF
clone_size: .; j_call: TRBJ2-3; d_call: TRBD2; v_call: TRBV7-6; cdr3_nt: TGTGCCAGCAGTAAACTAGCGGGGGGGCTAATAAATACGCAGTATTTT; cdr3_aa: CASSKLAGGLINTQYF
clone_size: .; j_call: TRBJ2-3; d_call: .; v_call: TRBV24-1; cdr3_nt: TGTGCCACCAGTGATTTAGGGGTAAACACAGATACGCAGTATTTT; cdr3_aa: CATSDLGVNTDTQYF
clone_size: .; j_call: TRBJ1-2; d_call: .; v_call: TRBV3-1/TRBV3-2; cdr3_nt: TGTGCCAGCAGTCCCGGGAGGGGGTATGGCTACACCTTC; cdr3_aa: CASSPGRGYGYTF
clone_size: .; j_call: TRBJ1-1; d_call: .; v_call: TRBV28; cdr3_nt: TGTGCCAGCAGCCGGGGAGGGGTTGAGACTGAAGCTTTCTTT; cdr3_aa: CASSRGGVETEAFF
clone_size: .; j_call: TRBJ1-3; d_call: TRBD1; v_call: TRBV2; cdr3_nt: TGTGCCAGCAGTTACAGCCCGGGACAGGGAAACACCATATATTTT; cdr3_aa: CASSYSPGQGNTIYF
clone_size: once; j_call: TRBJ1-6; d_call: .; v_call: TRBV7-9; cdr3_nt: TGTGCCAGCAGAGAGGCTTTTAATTCACCCCTCCACTTT; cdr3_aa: CASREAFNSPLHF
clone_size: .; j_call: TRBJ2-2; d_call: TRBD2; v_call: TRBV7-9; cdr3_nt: TGTGCCAGCAGATTCCTAGCGGGGATTACCGGGGAGCTGTTTTTT; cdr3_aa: CASRFLAGITGELFF
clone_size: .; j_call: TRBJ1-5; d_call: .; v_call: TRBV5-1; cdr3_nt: TGCGCCAGCAGCTTGAGGCCAGGGTACAATCAGCCCCAGCATTTT; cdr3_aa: CASSLRPGYNQPQHF
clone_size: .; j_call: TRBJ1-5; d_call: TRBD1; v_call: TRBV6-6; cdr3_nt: TGTGCCAGCAGTTCAACTTCCGGGACAGCCCAGCATTTT; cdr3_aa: CASSSTSGTAQHF
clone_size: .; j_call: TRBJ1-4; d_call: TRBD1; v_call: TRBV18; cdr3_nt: TGTGCCAGCACAGGACAGGGGGCTACTAATGAAAAACTGTTTTTT; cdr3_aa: CASTGQGATNEKLFF